These 2 T cell receptor beta chains were sequenced from one sample in a study of vaccination and CD4 T cells after COVID-19. Once obtained from cultured CD4+ T cells, the DNA was sequenced using the Oncomine TCR Beta short-read assay. It was cultured CD4+ T cells from which genomic DNA was extracted. TCRdb recomputed calls from the PCR reads with MiXCR, one row per CDR3 protein. The table records 9,500 to 12,000 distinct CDR3 sequences, about 40% of them present only once. Their antigen targets remain unknown. The treatment denotes: roughly ten-day PBMC culture with coronavirus spike peptide pools or control peptides (ViraFEST assay). Harvesting of the unexposed donor's CD4+ T cells predated the COVID-19 pandemic (2011-2018). The sequencing input was CD4+ T cells from blood, cultured in vitro. The origin of the receptors is a human donor in good health.

This clonotype is labeled as medium-sized. This chain connects TRBV6-1 to TRBJ1-5; TRBD1 is a possible D gene (6 bases). CDR3 length equals 16 residues. Looked up from germline, CDR1 is MNHNS and CDR2 is SASEGT. The V end was cut by 4 bases, the J end by 6 bases, with 19 bases between. The CDR3 DNA is TGTGCCAGCAGTGCCACTCCAACAGGGTCGGGTCAGCCCCAGCATTTT. Its translation is CASSATPTGSGQPQHF.

CDR3 loop: CSARGQREYYNEQFF. The CDR3 DNA sequence: TGCAGTGCTAGAGGCCAGCGGGAGTATTACAATGAGCAGTTCTTC. J is TRBJ2-1 and V is TRBV20-1; 8 positions match TRBD2. The ends lost 1 base at V and 4 bases at J; junction bases unmatched: 6. Germline-derived CDR1 and CDR2 are DFQATT and SNEGSKA (reference sequence). CDR3 length: 15 residues.